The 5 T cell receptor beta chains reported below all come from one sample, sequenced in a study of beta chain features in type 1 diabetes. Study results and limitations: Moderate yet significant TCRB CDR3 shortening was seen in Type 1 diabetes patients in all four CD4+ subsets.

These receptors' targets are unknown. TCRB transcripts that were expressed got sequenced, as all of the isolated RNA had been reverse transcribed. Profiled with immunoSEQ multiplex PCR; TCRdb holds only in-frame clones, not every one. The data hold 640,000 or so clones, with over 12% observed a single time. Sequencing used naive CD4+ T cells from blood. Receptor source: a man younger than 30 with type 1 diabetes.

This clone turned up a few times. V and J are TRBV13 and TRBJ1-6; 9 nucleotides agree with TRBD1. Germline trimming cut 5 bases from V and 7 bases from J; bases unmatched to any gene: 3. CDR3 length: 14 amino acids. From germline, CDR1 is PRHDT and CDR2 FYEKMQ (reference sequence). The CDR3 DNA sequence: TGTGCCAGCAGCCAAGGACAGGGGAATTCACCCCTCCACTTT. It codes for CASSQGQGNSPLHF. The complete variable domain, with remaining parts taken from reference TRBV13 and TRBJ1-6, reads AAGVIQSPRHLIKEKRETATLKCYPIPRHDTVYWYQQGPGQDPQFLISFYEKMQSDKGSIPDRFSAQQFSDYHSELNMSSLELGDSALYFCASSQGQGNSPLHFGNGTRLTVT.

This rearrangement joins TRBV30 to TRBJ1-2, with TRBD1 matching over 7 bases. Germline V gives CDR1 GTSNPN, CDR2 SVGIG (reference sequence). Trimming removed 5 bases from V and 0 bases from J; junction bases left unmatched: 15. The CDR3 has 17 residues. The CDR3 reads CAWLTGSKAGANYGYTF. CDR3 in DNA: TGTGCCTGGCTGACAGGGTCCAAGGCGGGAGCTAACTATGGCTACACCTTC.

This CDR3 is CAWSAPAGQGRTEAFF. The CDR3 nucleotides are TGTGCCTGGAGTGCCCCGGCTGGACAGGGGCGAACTGAAGCTTTCTTT. V usage is TRBV30 and J usage is TRBJ1-1; 9 bases are a match to TRBD1. V trimming: 1 base; J trimming: 5 bases; junction bases outside the gene matches: 11. Germline V gives CDR1 GTSNPN, CDR2 SVGIG (reference sequence). This CDR3 has 16 residues.

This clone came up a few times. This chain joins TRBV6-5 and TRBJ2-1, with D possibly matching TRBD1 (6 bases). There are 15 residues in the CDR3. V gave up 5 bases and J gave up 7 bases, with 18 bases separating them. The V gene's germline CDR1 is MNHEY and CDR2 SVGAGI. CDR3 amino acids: CASSRQGSRLNEQFF. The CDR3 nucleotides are TGTGCCAGCAGTCGGCAGGGGTCCCGGTTAAATGAGCAGTTCTTC.

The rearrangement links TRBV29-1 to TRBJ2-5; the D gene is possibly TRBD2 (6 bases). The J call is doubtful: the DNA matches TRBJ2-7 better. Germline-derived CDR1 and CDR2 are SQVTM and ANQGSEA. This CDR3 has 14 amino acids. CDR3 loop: CSVEEDYSPYEQYF. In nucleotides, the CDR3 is TGCAGCGTTGAAGAGGACTACTCCCCCTACGAGCAGTACTTC.